Listed below are T cell receptor beta chains from one sample, sequenced in a study of blood T cells in healthy people across ages. TCRdb processed the 5' RACE reads anew with MiXCR; each CDR3 protein has one entry. This sample has around 650,000 distinct CDR3 sequences, with around 38% found just once. The material sequenced was blood. The receptor source for this set is an elderly man in good health. Each CDR3 is given with its conserved first and last residue. Fields, in order: CDR3 protein, CDR3 DNA, D gene, V gene, clone size, J gene. A D gene is named only where the DNA matches it firmly. The size of a clone is reported for some rows only, either as once, few or many, or as a class for expanded clones.

CDR3 protein: CASSRRTGQRGQETQYF
CDR3 DNA: TGTGCCAGCAGCCGAAGAACTGGACAGCGGGGGCAAGAGACCCAGTACTTC
D gene: TRBD2
V gene: TRBV11-2
clone size: .
J gene: TRBJ2-5

CDR3 protein: CASSLETANSPLHF
CDR3 DNA: TGCGCCAGCAGCTTGGAAACAGCAAATTCACCCCTCCACTTT
D gene: .
V gene: TRBV5-1
clone size: many
J gene: TRBJ1-6

CDR3 protein: CASSPGRRVSSYEQYF
CDR3 DNA: TGTGCCAGCAGCCCGGGGCGCAGAGTGAGCTCCTACGAGCAATACTTC
D gene: .
V gene: TRBV12-3/TRBV12-4
clone size: .
J gene: TRBJ2-7

CDR3 protein: CSARKQGAAKNIQYF
CDR3 DNA: TGCAGTGCTAGAAAACAGGGGGCTGCCAAAAACATTCAGTACTTC
D gene: TRBD1
V gene: TRBV20-1
clone size: .
J gene: TRBJ2-4

CDR3 protein: CASSVALGTSGRAYEQYF
CDR3 DNA: TGTGCCAGCAGTGTGGCCCTCGGGACTAGCGGGCGGGCCTACGAGCAGTACTTC
D gene: TRBD2
V gene: TRBV28
clone size: .
J gene: TRBJ2-7

CDR3 protein: CSGAGVLEAKNIQYF
CDR3 DNA: TGCAGTGGGGCAGGGGTTTTGGAGGCCAAAAACATTCAGTACTTC
D gene: .
V gene: TRBV20-1
clone size: few
J gene: TRBJ2-4

CDR3 protein: CATVSAGGYNEQFF
CDR3 DNA: TGTGCCACCGTCTCGGCGGGAGGATACAATGAGCAGTTCTTC
D gene: TRBD2
V gene: TRBV5-6
clone size: few
J gene: TRBJ2-1

CDR3 protein: CASSTKETQYF
CDR3 DNA: TGTGCCAGCAGCACAAAGGAGACCCAGTACTTC
D gene: .
V gene: TRBV7-2
clone size: many
J gene: TRBJ2-5

CDR3 protein: CAISEPGLYNEQYF
CDR3 DNA: TGTGCCATCAGCGAACCAGGACTTTACAATGAGCAGTACTTC
D gene: .
V gene: TRBV10-3
clone size: .
J gene: TRBJ2-7

CDR3 protein: CASSLGRLSNQPQHF
CDR3 DNA: TGTGCCAGCAGTCTCGGGCGTTTGAGCAATCAGCCCCAGCATTTT
D gene: .
V gene: TRBV2
clone size: .
J gene: TRBJ1-5

CDR3 protein: CASSQTTGVGGYTF
CDR3 DNA: TGCGCCAGCAGCCAAACTACAGGGGTAGGTGGCTACACCTTC
D gene: TRBD1
V gene: TRBV4-1
clone size: few
J gene: TRBJ1-2

CDR3 protein: CSASPPRGFESPLHF
CDR3 DNA: TGCAGTGCTTCTCCACCAAGGGGATTTGAGTCACCCCTCCACTTT
D gene: .
V gene: TRBV20-1
clone size: few
J gene: TRBJ1-6

CDR3 protein: CATSDYWGVGNEQFF
CDR3 DNA: TGTGCCACCAGTGATTATTGGGGGGTGGGCAATGAGCAGTTCTTC
D gene: .
V gene: TRBV24-1
clone size: .
J gene: TRBJ2-1

CDR3 protein: CASSEGTGGPRPYEQYF
CDR3 DNA: TGTGCCAGCAGCGAGGGGACAGGGGGCCCACGCCCTTACGAGCAGTACTTC
D gene: TRBD1
V gene: TRBV9
clone size: few
J gene: TRBJ2-7

CDR3 protein: CASKASGSPTDEQFF
CDR3 DNA: TGCGCCAGCAAGGCTAGCGGGAGCCCTACGGATGAGCAGTTCTTC
D gene: TRBD2
V gene: TRBV10-2
clone size: few
J gene: TRBJ2-1

CDR3 protein: CASSFGGDLFEQYF
CDR3 DNA: TGTGCCAGCAGTTTCGGCGGGGATCTGTTCGAGCAGTACTTC
D gene: .
V gene: TRBV28
clone size: .
J gene: TRBJ2-7

CDR3 protein: CSAGGRYEQYF
CDR3 DNA: TGCAGTGCAGGGGGCAGGTACGAGCAGTACTTC
D gene: TRBD1
V gene: TRBV20-1
clone size: .
J gene: TRBJ2-7

CDR3 protein: CSAIQDSRGFYTDTQYF
CDR3 DNA: TGCAGTGCTATTCAAGACAGCCGAGGATTTTACACAGATACGCAGTATTTT
D gene: .
V gene: TRBV20-1
clone size: few
J gene: TRBJ2-3

CDR3 protein: CASSLTEKVGKLFF
CDR3 DNA: TGTGCCAGCAGCCTGACCGAGAAAGTAGGAAAACTGTTTTTT
D gene: .
V gene: TRBV12-3/TRBV12-4
clone size: few
J gene: TRBJ1-4

CDR3 protein: CASGMTTDTQYF
CDR3 DNA: TGTGCCAGCGGAATGACGACAGATACGCAGTATTTT
D gene: .
V gene: TRBV2
clone size: .
J gene: TRBJ2-3

CDR3 protein: CASSSSQTGSLQQYF
CDR3 DNA: TGTGCCAGCAGCTCCAGTCAGACAGGGTCGTTGCAGCAGTACTTC
D gene: TRBD1
V gene: TRBV7-9
clone size: few
J gene: TRBJ2-5

CDR3 protein: CASRITPQETQYF
CDR3 DNA: TGTGCCAGCAGGATAACTCCACAAGAGACCCAGTACTTC
D gene: .
V gene: TRBV25-1
clone size: .
J gene: TRBJ2-5

CDR3 protein: CASTLTAGWPKNIQYF
CDR3 DNA: TGTGCCAGCACCCTAACGGCAGGCTGGCCCAAAAACATTCAGTACTTC
D gene: .
V gene: TRBV6-2/TRBV6-3
clone size: .
J gene: TRBJ2-4

CDR3 protein: CASSYRTGAVSEQYF
CDR3 DNA: TGTGCCAGCAGCTACCGGACAGGGGCCGTCTCCGAGCAGTACTTC
D gene: TRBD1
V gene: TRBV3-1
clone size: .
J gene: TRBJ2-7

CDR3 protein: CSALWGSGNEQYF
CDR3 DNA: TGCAGCGCCCTTTGGGGGAGTGGTAATGAGCAGTATTTT
D gene: .
V gene: TRBV29-1
clone size: .
J gene: TRBJ2-3

CDR3 protein: CASSQPRGGYNEQFF
CDR3 DNA: TGTGCCAGCAGCCAACCTAGAGGGGGTTACAATGAGCAGTTCTTC
D gene: .
V gene: TRBV14
clone size: many
J gene: TRBJ2-1

CDR3 protein: CSAREAGLRGNEQYF
CDR3 DNA: TGCAGTGCTAGGGAAGCGGGCCTTAGGGGCAATGAGCAGTACTTC
D gene: .
V gene: TRBV20-1
clone size: .
J gene: TRBJ2-5

CDR3 protein: CASSLGWEVNGYTF
CDR3 DNA: TGTGCCAGCAGCCTGGGTTGGGAAGTCAATGGCTACACCTTC
D gene: .
V gene: TRBV7-9
clone size: .
J gene: TRBJ1-2

CDR3 protein: CASILSGTAMNTEAFF
CDR3 DNA: TGTGCCAGTATCCTTTCCGGGACAGCCATGAACACTGAAGCTTTCTTT
D gene: TRBD1
V gene: TRBV7-2
clone size: .
J gene: TRBJ1-1

CDR3 protein: CSVGWQNNEQFF
CDR3 DNA: TGCAGCGTTGGATGGCAGAACAATGAGCAGTTCTTC
D gene: .
V gene: TRBV29-1
clone size: .
J gene: TRBJ2-1